One sample yielded the 31 T cell receptor beta chains listed below, sequenced in a study of identical twins. MiXCR, run by TCRdb on the 5' RACE reads, gives a single entry per CDR3 protein. This sample has 750,000 to 950,000 distinct CDR3 sequences, with 10% to 15% found just once. Another study also made use of these data, one on yellow fever vaccine responses in identical twins.

The specimen sequenced was PBMCs. The receptors were sampled from a woman in her late teens or twenties in good health.

Ten or more counts support this clonotype. V and J are TRBV2 and TRBJ2-3, with 7 bases aligning to TRBD1. V gave up 7 bases and J gave up 3 bases; unmatched junction bases: 4. The CDR3 contains 13 residues. Germline V gives CDR1 SNHLY, CDR2 FYNNEI. The CDR3 here is CASIDRETDTQYF. DNA for the CDR3: TGTGCCAGCATTGACAGGGAGACAGATACGCAGTATTTT.

This clonotype was picked up many times. The chain links TRBV10-2 to TRBJ1-5; D remains ambiguous. The germline V gene has CDR1 WSHSY and CDR2 SAAADI. Trimming removed 0 bases from V and 2 bases from J, with 14 bases in between. The CDR3 consists of 17 residues. CDR3 sequence (DNA): TGCGCCAGCAGTGAGTCCCAGTCGGGGTATGGCAATCAGCCCCAGCATTTT. Translated, it gives CASSESQSGYGNQPQHF.

The chain joins TRBV4-1 to TRBJ1-4; 10 positions match TRBD1. CDR3 length: 17 residues. V dropped 1 base and J dropped 8; count of bases not matched to a gene: 10. The germline CDR1 and CDR2 sequences are MGHRA and YSYEKL. CDR3 coding DNA: TGCGCCAGCAGCCAAGGACAGGGGGCGCCACCCTTGGAAAAACTGTTTTTT. This codes for CASSQGQGAPPLEKLFF.

The chain joins TRBV24-1 to TRBJ2-3; tentatively, D is TRBD2 (5 bases). Germline V gene sequence: CDR1 KGHDR, CDR2 SFDVKD. Trimming took off 1 base at V and 2 bases at J, with 9 bases between the two ends. This CDR3 spans 15 amino acids. CDR3 coding DNA: TGTGCCACCAGTGATTTTAAAGACTACACAGATACGCAGTATTTT. Amino acids: CATSDFKDYTDTQYF.

In its sample, this clonotype was seen a few times. The genes are TRBV5-4 and TRBJ1-1; perhaps TRBD1 as D (5 bases). CDR1 SGHNT and CDR2 YYREEE come from the germline V gene (reference sequence). V lost 5 bases to trimming and J lost 1 base, with 12 bases between them. The CDR3 is made up of 14 amino acids. CDR3 nucleotide sequence: TGTGCCAGCAGTCCCGTCAGGGAGAACACTGAAGCTTTCTTT. Translating gives CASSPVRENTEAFF.

The chain has TRBV7-6 and TRBJ2-3, with 9 bases matching TRBD1. Germline V gene lookup returns CDR1 SGHVS and CDR2 FNYEAQ. This CDR3 spans 16 amino acids. J gave up 6 bases and V 5 bases, and 12 bases lay outside the gene matches. The CDR3 DNA is TGTGCCAGCAGCCCCAGAGTGGGACAGGGTTGGGATACGCAGTATTTT. It codes for CASSPRVGQGWDTQYF. Full variable domain (rest looked up from reference TRBV7-6 and TRBJ2-3): GAGVSQSPRYKVTKRGQDVALRCDPISGHVSLYWYRQALGQGPEFLTYFNYEAQQDKSGLPNDRFSAERPEGSISTLTIQRTEQRDSAMYRCASSPRVGQGWDTQYFGPGTRLTVL.

Ten or more counts support this clonotype. The chain is built from TRBV20-1 and TRBJ2-2; D call uncertain. This CDR3 has 15 amino acids. V lost 0 bases to trimming and J lost 4 bases, with 12 bases between them. Germline CDR1 is DFQATT and CDR2 is SNEGSKA (reference sequence). DNA for the CDR3: TGCAGTGCTAGAGAAACAAATCATGGCACCGGGGAGCTGTTTTTT. Amino acids: CSARETNHGTGELFF.

In its sample, this clonotype was seen a few times. The chain links TRBV20-1 to TRBJ2-3; TRBD2 matches at 8 bases. Germline V gives CDR1 DFQATT, CDR2 SNEGSKA (reference sequence). The CDR3 spans 16 residues. V lost 2 bases, J lost 4 bases, and 11 bases stayed unmatched. CDR3 sequence: CSARPPGGGHPDTQYF. CDR3 bases: TGCAGTGCTAGACCCCCGGGAGGGGGACACCCAGATACGCAGTATTTT.

There are a few counts of this clonotype. The chain joins TRBV20-1 to TRBJ2-1; the D gene is possibly TRBD2 (5 bases). With 4 bases removed from V and 9 bases from J, the gap between germline ends came to 16 bases. CDR3 length: 13 residues. Germline V lookup: CDR1 DFQATT, CDR2 SNEGSKA (reference sequence). This CDR3 reads CSAMAPVGGEQFF. CDR3 nucleotide sequence: TGCAGTGCTATGGCTCCGGTTGGAGGTGAGCAGTTCTTC.

This clonotype was recorded a few times. This rearrangement joins TRBV12-3 or TRBV12-4 to TRBJ2-5; a weak D match, TRBD2 (6 bases). V lost 0 bases and J lost 4, with 12 bases in between. The CDR3 loop spans 15 amino acids. CDR3 sequence (DNA): TGTGCCAGCAGTTTAGCTATACTAGCCGGAGAGACCCAGTACTTC. Protein: CASSLAILAGETQYF.

J is TRBJ1-5 and V is TRBV20-1; TRBD1 aligns across 7 bases. CDR1 is DFQATT and CDR2 is SNEGSKA in the germline V gene (reference sequence). The CDR3 sequence is 13 residues long. The ends lost 6 bases at V and 3 bases at J; junction bases unmatched: 5. The CDR3 DNA reads as TGCAGTGCGACAGGGTTCGACAATCAGCCCCAGCATTTT. This codes for CSATGFDNQPQHF.

The chain has TRBV4-1 and TRBJ2-7, with TRBD2 identical over 7 bases. The CDR3 has 15 amino acids. Germline CDR1 is MGHRA and CDR2 is YSYEKL. The V and J ends lost 1 base and 6 bases, in that order; junction bases with no gene match: 9. This CDR3 reads CASSQVAGEPLEQYF. In DNA, the CDR3 is TGCGCCAGCAGCCAAGTTGCGGGAGAACCTCTCGAGCAGTACTTC.

The chain is built from TRBV9 and TRBJ2-5, with 9 bases lining up with TRBD2. The junction had 10 bases not matched to a gene; V was cut back by 0 bases and J by 4 bases. CDR3 length: 17 residues. Germline CDR1 is SGDLS and CDR2 is YYNGEE. The CDR3 sequence is CASSVGGLAGSVETQYF. The DNA for the CDR3 is TGTGCCAGCAGCGTAGGGGGGCTAGCGGGAAGCGTAGAGACCCAGTACTTC.

J is TRBJ2-5 and V is TRBV4-1, with TRBD2 matching 7 bases. The CDR3 is 15 amino acids. The germline V gene has CDR1 MGHRA and CDR2 YSYEKL. J lost 1 base, V lost 4 bases, and 6 bases had no gene match. In DNA form, the CDR3 reads TGCGCCAGCAGCCCCAGGGAGGGCAGCCAAGAGACCCAGTACTTC. This sequence encodes CASSPREGSQETQYF.

The J gene is TRBJ2-3, the V gene TRBV5-1; 7 nucleotides agree with TRBD2. The CDR3 is 16 residues long. Per germline, CDR1 SGHRS and CDR2 YFSETQ. The V segment lost 4 bases and the J segment 2 bases; nucleotides outside the gene matches: 10. CDR3 residues: CASSPGSSGYTDTQYF. As DNA, the CDR3 is TGCGCCAGCAGCCCCGGCTCTAGCGGCTACACAGATACGCAGTATTTT.

J is TRBJ2-7 and V is TRBV29-1, with D possibly being TRBD2 (6 bases). The CDR3 loop spans 15 amino acids. The germline gives CDR1 SQVTM, CDR2 ANQGSEA. Trimming cost V 3 bases and J 0 bases, with 15 bases left between them. The CDR3 protein is CSVESGSYASYEQYF. In nucleotides, the CDR3 is TGCAGCGTTGAGAGCGGGTCCTACGCCTCCTACGAGCAGTACTTC.

V is TRBV3-1 and J is TRBJ2-5, with D unclear. The CDR3 consists of 15 residues. The V and J ends lost 0 bases and 2 bases respectively, with 10 bases between them. The germline V gene encodes CDR1 LGHDT and CDR2 YNNKEL (reference sequence). DNA of the CDR3: TGTGCCAGCAGCCAAGATCCTAGGAGTCAAGAGACCCAGTACTTC. Its translation: CASSQDPRSQETQYF.

This clonotype was detected a few times. The chain uses TRBV24-1 and TRBJ1-5; a weak D match, TRBD1 (5 bases). Trimming cost V 5 bases and J 5 bases, with 12 bases left between them. The CDR3 is 14 amino acids. The germline CDR1 and CDR2 sequences are KGHDR and SFDVKD. As DNA, the CDR3 is TGTGCCACCAGTGGATTCGACAGAGATCAGCCCCAGCATTTT. Translation: CATSGFDRDQPQHF.

This clonotype was observed a handful of times. V and J are TRBV5-1 and TRBJ1-2; D remains ambiguous. Between the trimmed V and J ends, which lost 4 bases and 3 bases, there was a span of 19 bases. Germline lookup yields CDR1 SGHRS and CDR2 YFSETQ. The CDR3 has 16 residues. The CDR3 region is CASSRFDPSLDYGYTF. CDR3 bases: TGCGCCAGCAGCCGATTTGACCCCTCGCTAGACTATGGCTACACCTTC.

This clonotype was detected ten times or more. The chain joins TRBV5-1 to TRBJ2-3; D gene ambiguous. CDR3 length: 15 amino acids. Deletions cut 1 base from V and 0 bases from J, with 9 bases between. Germline V gene data show CDR1 as SGHRS and CDR2 as YFSETQ. CDR3 in amino acids: CASSLPATSTDTQYF. The DNA for the CDR3 is TGCGCCAGCAGCTTGCCCGCCACTAGCACAGATACGCAGTATTTT.

This clonotype appeared a few times. The rearrangement links TRBV2 to TRBJ1-6, with D tentatively TRBD1 (5 bases). Germline CDR1 and CDR2: SNHLY and FYNNEI. Trimming left V 1 base short and J 6 bases short, with 13 bases between. The CDR3 sequence is 16 residues long. This CDR3 is CASSEEGSGSNSPLHF. CDR3 nucleotide sequence: TGTGCCAGCAGTGAAGAGGGGTCAGGGTCTAATTCACCCCTCCACTTT.

This clonotype was observed a few times. The rearrangement uses TRBV7-2 and TRBJ2-2; D possibly corresponds to TRBD1 (6 bases). The CDR3 has 12 amino acids. V lost 5 bases and J lost 10, with 11 bases in between. Germline values: CDR1 SGHTA, CDR2 FQGNSA. CDR3 in DNA: TGTGCCAGCAGCCTACAGGGAGAGGAGCTGTTTTTT. Translation: CASSLQGEELFF.

This clonotype was counted a few times. The chain links TRBV6-5 to TRBJ2-6; D is unclear. CDR3 length equals 16 residues. Trimming cost V 3 bases and J 0 bases, with 9 bases left between them. Looked up from germline, CDR1 is MNHEY and CDR2 is SVGAGI. CDR3 amino acids: CASSYSPSSGANVLTF. CDR3 coding DNA: TGTGCCAGCAGTTATAGTCCTAGCTCTGGGGCCAACGTCCTGACTTTC.

J is TRBJ2-1 and V is TRBV3-1; 10 bases line up with TRBD2. CDR1 and CDR2 from the germline V gene are LGHDT and YNNKEL (reference sequence). J lost 5 bases, V lost 7 bases, and 5 bases had no gene match. This CDR3 contains 14 residues. CDR3 sequence: CASKRGGGDNEQFF. CDR3 nucleotide sequence: TGTGCCAGCAAGCGGGGGGGCGGGGACAATGAGCAGTTCTTC.

This clonotype was counted between two and nine times. The chain combines TRBV6-5 with TRBJ2-3, with D perhaps TRBD2 (6 bases). The CDR3 covers 13 residues. Trimming removed 6 bases from V and 6 bases from J, with 13 bases in between. Per germline, CDR1 MNHEY and CDR2 SVGAGI. In DNA, the CDR3 is TGTGCCAGCAGATACCTGGCGGGGGATACGCAGTATTTT. Its protein is CASRYLAGDTQYF.

As regards this clonotype: A much larger clone lies a single base off, so this may be a read error. The chain recombines TRBV12-3 or TRBV12-4 with TRBJ2-7; 14 bases map to TRBD2. This CDR3 comprises 15 residues. CDR3: CASCLGLAGEYEQYF. The CDR3 nucleotides are TGTGCCAGCTGTTTGGGACTAGCGGGAGAGTACGAGCAGTACTTC.

The chain couples TRBV12-3 or TRBV12-4 to TRBJ1-4; D is unclear. Between the trimmed V and J ends, which lost 5 bases and 5 bases, there was a span of 6 bases. The CDR3 is 12 residues long. The DNA for the CDR3 is TGTGCCAGCAGTGCCTCCAATGAAAAACTGTTTTTT. Translated, it gives CASSASNEKLFF.

This clonotype was detected only a few times. The V and J genes are TRBV4-1 and TRBJ2-6, with D possibly TRBD1 on 6 matching bases. V gave up 4 bases and J gave up 1 base, with 14 bases separating them. Per the germline V gene, CDR1 is MGHRA and CDR2 is YSYEKL. The CDR3 contains 17 residues. The CDR3 sequence is CASSPPTGSSGANVLTF. The CDR3 DNA reads as TGCGCCAGCAGCCCTCCAACAGGGTCTTCTGGGGCCAACGTCCTGACTTTC.

The V gene is TRBV19, the J gene TRBJ1-2; perhaps TRBD1 as D (6 bases). Trimming stripped 3 bases from V and 4 bases from J, with 18 bases between. This CDR3 is 16 amino acids long. CDR1 and CDR2 (germline): LNHDA, SQIVND (reference sequence). The CDR3, as DNA: TGTGCCAGTAGTATTCTCGGACAGCTAAGGGCCTATGGCTACACCTTC. The encoded protein is CASSILGQLRAYGYTF.

This clonotype appeared a few times. V usage is TRBV7-9 and J usage is TRBJ2-1; D possibly matches TRBD1 or TRBD2 (5 bases each). Germline V gene data show CDR1 as SEHNR and CDR2 as FQNEAQ (reference sequence). This CDR3 is 12 amino acids long. V was cut by 8 bases and J by 9 bases, with 14 bases left in between. CDR3 loop: CASGPGAGEQFF. The CDR3 DNA is TGTGCCAGCGGCCCCGGGGCCGGTGAGCAGTTCTTC.

V and J are TRBV4-2 and TRBJ1-4, with 7 positions matching TRBD1. The junction had 12 bases not matched to a gene; V was cut back by 1 base and J by 7 bases. CDR1 and CDR2 from the germline V gene are LGHNA and YNFKEQ. The CDR3 totals 17 residues. The CDR3 loop reads CASSQGRRGGRGEKLFF. The CDR3 nucleotides read TGTGCCAGCAGCCAAGGGCGACGAGGGGGCCGAGGTGAAAAACTGTTTTTT.